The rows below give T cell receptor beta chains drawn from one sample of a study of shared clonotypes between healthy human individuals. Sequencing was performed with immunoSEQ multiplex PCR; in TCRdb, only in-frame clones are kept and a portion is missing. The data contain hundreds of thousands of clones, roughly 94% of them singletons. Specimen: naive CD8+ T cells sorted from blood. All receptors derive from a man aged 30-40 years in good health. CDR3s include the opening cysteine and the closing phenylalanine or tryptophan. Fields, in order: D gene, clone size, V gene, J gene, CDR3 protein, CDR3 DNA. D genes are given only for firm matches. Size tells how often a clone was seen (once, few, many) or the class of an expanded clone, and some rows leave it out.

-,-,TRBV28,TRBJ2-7,CASTERVAYEQYF,TGTGCCAGCACCGAAAGGGTGGCCTACGAGCAGTACTTC
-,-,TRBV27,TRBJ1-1,CASSSAGLNTEAFF,TGTGCCAGCAGTTCAGCGGGACTGAACACTGAAGCTTTCTTT
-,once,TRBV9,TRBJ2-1,CASSVAGTLYNEQFF,TGTGCCAGCAGCGTTGCCGGGACATTGTACAATGAGCAGTTCTTC
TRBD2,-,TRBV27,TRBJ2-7,CASSSYRLAGSLKQYF,TGTGCCAGCAGTTCCTATAGACTAGCGGGCTCCCTGAAGCAGTACTTC
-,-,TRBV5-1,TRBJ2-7,CASSFSPAVFYEQYF,TGCGCCAGCAGCTTTTCGCCAGCGGTCTTCTACGAGCAGTACTTC
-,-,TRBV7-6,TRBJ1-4,CASSMDPSTNEKLFF,TGTGCCAGCAGCATGGACCCATCAACTAATGAAAAACTGTTTTTT
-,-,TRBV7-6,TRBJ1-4,CASSSLLREKLFF,TGTGCCAGCAGCTCACTCCTAAGAGAAAAACTGTTTTTT
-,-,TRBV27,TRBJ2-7,CASSLKALNYEQYF,TGTGCCAGCAGTTTGAAGGCGTTAAACTACGAGCAGTACTTC
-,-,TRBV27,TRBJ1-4,CASRGMREKLFF,TGTGCCAGCAGGGGGATGAGGGAAAAACTGTTTTTT
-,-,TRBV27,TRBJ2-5,CASRDVGETQYF,TGTGCCAGCAGAGACGTAGGAGAGACCCAGTACTTC
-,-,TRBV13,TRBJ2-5,CASSFSNDRTQETQYF,TGTGCCAGCAGCTTTTCCAATGACAGAACCCAAGAGACCCAGTACTTC
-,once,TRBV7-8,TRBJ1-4,CASSLLGGIGSNEKLFF,TGTGCCAGCAGCTTACTAGGGGGGATTGGGTCTAATGAAAAACTGTTTTTT
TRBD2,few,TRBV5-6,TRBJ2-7,CASSSSASGLFSSYEQYF,TGTGCCAGCAGCTCCTCCGCTAGCGGGTTATTCAGCTCCTACGAGCAGTACTTC
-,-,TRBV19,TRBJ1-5,CASSRGQNYQPQHF,TGTGCCAGTAGCCGTGGACAGAACTATCAGCCCCAGCATTTT
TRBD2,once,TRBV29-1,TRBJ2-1,CSVEGLASGNYNEQFF,TGCAGCGTTGAGGGGCTTGCTAGCGGGAATTACAATGAGCAGTTCTTC
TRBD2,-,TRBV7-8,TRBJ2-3,CASSSLIAGASTDTQYF,TGTGCCAGCAGCTCGCTTATAGCGGGTGCTAGCACAGATACGCAGTATTTT